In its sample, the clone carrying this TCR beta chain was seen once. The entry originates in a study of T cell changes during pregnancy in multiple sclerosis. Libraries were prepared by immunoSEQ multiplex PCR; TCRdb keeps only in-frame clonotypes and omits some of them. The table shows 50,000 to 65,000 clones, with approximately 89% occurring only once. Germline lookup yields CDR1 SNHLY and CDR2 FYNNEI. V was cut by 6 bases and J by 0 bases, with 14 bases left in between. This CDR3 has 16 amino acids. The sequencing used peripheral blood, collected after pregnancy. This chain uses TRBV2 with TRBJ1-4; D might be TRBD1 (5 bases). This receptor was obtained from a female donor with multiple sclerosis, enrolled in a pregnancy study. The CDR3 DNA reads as TGTGCCAGCAGCCCCCTAGGGGATGCAACTAATGAAAAACTGTTTTTT. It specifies CASSPLGDATNEKLFF.